This TCR beta chain was sequenced during a study of shared clonotypes between healthy human individuals (TCRdb year 2020). Looking at the study overall: The cohort comprised two women and a few men aged 18 to 49 years. For each donor, CD4 naive and CD4 memory were each given three plates, CD8 naive was given two plates, and CD8 memory was given one plate. The study deeply sequenced blood TCR repertoires of several healthy adults to estimate repertoire size and the extent of clonotype sharing between individuals. To increase sequencing depth and limit assay-specific biases, TCR repertoire library preparation and sequencing were carried out by different laboratories using diverse techniques. Leukapheresis yielded between about 0.85 and 9.5 billion PBMCs per donor. The full study reports these points: Across a handful of donors, about 4.5% of naive CD4, approximately 3.6% of naive CD8, under 2.5% of memory CD4, and approximately 0.42% of memory CD8 clonotypes were shared. Because the study included only a small number of donors, the genetic and exposure-history diversity represented was limited. Naive subsets generally had larger estimated clonotype richness than memory subsets. Incomplete sequencing was indicated by rarefaction of sorted-subset datasets, despite the large sequencing depth. Pairwise subsampling led to the expectation that sequencing depth would affect the degree of clonotype sharing among donors. Compared with non-shared clonotypes, clonotypes shared by all four sorted-subset donors had higher generation probabilities. Sampling was limited to blood, and TCR repertoires in tissue likely differ from TCR repertoires in blood.

A note on this clone: The antigen it recognizes is unknown. No clone much larger than this one lies a single base away; base qualities are absent.

The germline V gene provides CDR1 MDHEN and CDR2 SYDVKM. The CDR3 runs 14 amino acids, cysteine and phenylalanine included. Of the read, only the CDR3 DNA is kept; its 42 bases are in frame from base 1. V is reduced by 5 bases and J by 1 base, leaving a spacing of 11 bases between them. TCR CDR3 regions were amplified from genomic DNA by multiplex PCR using the deep immunoSEQ assay. For each cell subset, the extracted genomic DNA was distributed evenly across all wells of several immunoSEQ 96-well plates, and each plate served as one replicate. For sorted subsets, each replicate PCR was loaded with about 0.2 ug genomic DNA, equivalent to 30,000 or so T cell genomes. Purified libraries were quantified with a Qubit 3.0 fluorometer, sized on a Bioanalyzer 2100, and re-quantified with the KAPA Library Quantification kit. Every immunoSEQ 96-well plate was sequenced on a dedicated single-read 150-cycle Illumina NextSeq 550 flow cell. For the original study's pipeline: The immunoSEQ output contained only junctional sequences without quality scores, so filtering could not match that applied to full-length reads. To assign V/J genes and CDR3, sequences were annotated against IMGT germline references using PyIR, a Python wrapper for IgBLAST v1.9. Reads were filtered out if the reads had weak V/J assignments (E-value above 1e-6), no CDR3, stop codons, out-of-frame junctions, or ambiguous translated residues. V3J clonotypes were defined as sequences sharing the same inferred V gene, J gene, and CDR3 amino acid sequence. The percentage overlap between two repertoires was calculated by dividing the number of shared unique clonotypes by the size of the smaller repertoire. Three approaches were used to assess repertoire richness: RTK rarefaction, the Chao1 estimator, and Recon v2.1 estimates of unobserved clonotypes. Generation probabilities for all TCRbeta clonotypes obtained by the gDNA method from a few donors were computed using OLGA. TCRdb provides this immuneACCESS table in a form limited to in-frame rearrangements. Some clones are lacking; in checked studies, under half of them reflect an unresolved V gene, and why the rest are absent is not known. V, J and clone size derive from that table, while D and trimming were established from the DNA sequence. The sample table shows around 2.5 million clones, and over 85% are seen once. The ten largest clonotypes hold about 0.39% of the sample.

Donors were healthy HIV-negative adults with no recently reported acute infections or vaccinations. Every donor was a Caucasian adult living in Nashville, Tennessee, USA. Magnetic negative selection was used to enrich CD4+ T cells, after which naive cells were positively selected on CD45RA and the negative fraction became the memory subset. After blood collection by leukapheresis, PBMCs were isolated using Ficoll-Histopaque density gradient centrifugation and then cryopreserved in the vapor phase of liquid nitrogen. Analytical flow cytometry was used to check the purity and quantity of each magnetically sorted T cell population. Genomic DNA was isolated from each sorted fraction and quantified by UV absorbance on a Nanodrop 2000c.

Recombination connected TRBV28 to TRBJ1-1, and possibly TRBD1, on 5 matching bases. The sequencing input was naive CD4+ T cells from PBMCs. The sample's cell subset or site label is to be understood as: CD45RA+ positively selected. This sequence was found in a man aged 18 to 35 in good health. Some clones in this sample may be carry-over from other donors' samples. For the CDR3, the sequence is CASSPLTANTEAFF. Read as DNA, the sequence is TGTGCCAGCAGTCCCCTGACAGCGAACACTGAAGCTTTCTTT.